Included here is one TCR beta chain sequence, with context. The CDR3 runs 13 residues. Germline values: CDR1 SGHRS, CDR2 YFSETQ. V lost 0 bases and J lost 9; bases outside the gene matches: 6. CD8+ and CD4+ T cells taken from blood had their TCR beta sequenced. TEMRA cells were FACS-enriched, unlike CD8+ and CD4+ T cells, which were negatively isolated. This specimen comes from a study of CD8 T cells in Susac syndrome. Reverse transcription of 0.5 to 1 ug RNA was performed with random hexamers. TCRdb analysed the immunoSEQ multiplex PCR reads with MiXCR anew, one entry per CDR3 protein. The sample holds about 160,000 distinct CDR3 sequences, about 91% seen once.

Sequencing input: CD4+ T cells from PBMCs. The V and J genes are TRBV5-1 and TRBJ2-7, with TRBD1 matching over 7 bases. The receptor was isolated from a human donor in good health. CDR3 nucleotide sequence: TGCGCCAGCAGCTTGGCAGAGCCAGGGGGGCAGTACTTC. Encoded protein: CASSLAEPGGQYF.